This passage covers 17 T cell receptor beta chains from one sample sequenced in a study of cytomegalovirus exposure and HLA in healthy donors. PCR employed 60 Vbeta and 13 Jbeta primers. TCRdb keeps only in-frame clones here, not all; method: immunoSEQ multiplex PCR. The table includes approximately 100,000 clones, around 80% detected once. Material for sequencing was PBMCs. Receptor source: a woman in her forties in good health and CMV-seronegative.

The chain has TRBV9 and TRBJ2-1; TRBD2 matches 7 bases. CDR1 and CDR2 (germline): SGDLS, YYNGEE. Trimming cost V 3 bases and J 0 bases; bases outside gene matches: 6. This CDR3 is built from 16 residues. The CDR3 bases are TGTGCCAGCAGCGCCCGGGACTACAGCTCCTACAATGAGCAGTTCTTC. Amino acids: CASSARDYSSYNEQFF.

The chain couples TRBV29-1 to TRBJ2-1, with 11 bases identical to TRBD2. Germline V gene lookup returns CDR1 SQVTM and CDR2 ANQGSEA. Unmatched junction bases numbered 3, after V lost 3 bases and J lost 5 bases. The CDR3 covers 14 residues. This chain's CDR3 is CSVEPLAGDNEQFF. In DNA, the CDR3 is TGCAGCGTTGAGCCACTAGCGGGAGACAATGAGCAGTTCTTC.

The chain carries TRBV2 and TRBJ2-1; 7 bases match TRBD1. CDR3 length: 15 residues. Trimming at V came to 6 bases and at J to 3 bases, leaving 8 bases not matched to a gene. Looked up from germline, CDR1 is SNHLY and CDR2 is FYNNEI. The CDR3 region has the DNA TGTGCCAGCAGAGCCTTCGACAGGGACTACAATGAGCAGTTCTTC. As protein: CASRAFDRDYNEQFF.

CDR3 in amino acids: CASREQGGTGELFF. The CDR3 DNA reads TGTGCCAGCAGGGAACAGGGGGGAACCGGGGAGCTGTTTTTT. V usage is TRBV7-2 and J usage is TRBJ2-2; 8 nucleotides match TRBD1. V shed 6 bases, J shed 5 bases, and the junction held 5 bases outside the gene matches. From germline, CDR1 is SGHTA and CDR2 FQGNSA. CDR3 length: 14 residues.

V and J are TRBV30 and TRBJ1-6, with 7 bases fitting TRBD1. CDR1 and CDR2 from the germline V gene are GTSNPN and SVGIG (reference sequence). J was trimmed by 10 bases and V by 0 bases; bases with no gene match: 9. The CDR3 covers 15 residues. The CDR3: CAWSVTGPRRSPLHF. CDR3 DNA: TGTGCCTGGAGTGTGACAGGGCCAAGACGGTCACCCCTCCACTTT.

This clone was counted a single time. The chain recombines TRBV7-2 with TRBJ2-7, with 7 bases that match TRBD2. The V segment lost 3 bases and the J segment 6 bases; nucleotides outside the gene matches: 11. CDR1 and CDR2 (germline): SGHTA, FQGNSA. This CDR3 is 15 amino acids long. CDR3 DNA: TGTGCCAGCAGCTTGGGGGGGACTTTGGGGAGCGAGCAGTACTTC. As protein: CASSLGGTLGSEQYF.

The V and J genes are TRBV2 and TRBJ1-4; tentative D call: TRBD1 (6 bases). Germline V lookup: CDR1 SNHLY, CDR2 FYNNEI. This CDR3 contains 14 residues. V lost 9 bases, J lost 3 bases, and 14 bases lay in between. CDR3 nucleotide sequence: TGTGCCAGAAAACAGGGTTCCGCTAATGAAAAACTGTTTTTT. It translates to CARKQGSANEKLFF. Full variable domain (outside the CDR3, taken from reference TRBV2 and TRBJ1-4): EPEVTQTPSHQVTQMGQEVILRCVPISNHLYFYWYRQILGQKVEFLVSFYNNEISEKSEIFDDQFSVERPDGSNFTLKIRSTKLEDSAMYFCARKQGSANEKLFFGSGTQLSVL.

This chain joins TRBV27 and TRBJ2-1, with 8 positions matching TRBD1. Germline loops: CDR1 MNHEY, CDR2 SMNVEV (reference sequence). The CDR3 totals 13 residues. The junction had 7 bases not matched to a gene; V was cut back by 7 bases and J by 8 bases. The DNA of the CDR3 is TGTGCCAGCATCCCCGACAGGGGCGATGAGCAGTTCTTC. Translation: CASIPDRGDEQFF.

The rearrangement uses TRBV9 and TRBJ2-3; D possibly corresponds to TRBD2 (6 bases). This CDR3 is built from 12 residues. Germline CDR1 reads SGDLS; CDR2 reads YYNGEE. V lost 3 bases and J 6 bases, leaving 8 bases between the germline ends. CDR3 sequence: CASSARGDTQYF. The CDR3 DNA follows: TGTGCCAGCAGCGCTCGGGGGGATACGCAGTATTTT.

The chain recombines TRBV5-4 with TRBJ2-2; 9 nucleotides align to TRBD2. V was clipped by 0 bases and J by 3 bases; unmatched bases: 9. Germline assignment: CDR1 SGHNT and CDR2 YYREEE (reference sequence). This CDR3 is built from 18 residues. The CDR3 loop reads CASSLAGLATIHTGELFF. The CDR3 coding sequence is TGTGCCAGCAGCTTGGCGGGACTAGCCACGATCCACACCGGGGAGCTGTTTTTT.

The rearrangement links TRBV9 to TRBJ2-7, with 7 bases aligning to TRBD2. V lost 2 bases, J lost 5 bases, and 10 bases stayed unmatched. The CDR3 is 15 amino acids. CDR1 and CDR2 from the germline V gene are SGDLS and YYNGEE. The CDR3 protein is CASSVSAGVTHEQYF. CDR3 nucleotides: TGTGCCAGCAGCGTTTCGGCGGGAGTGACCCACGAGCAGTACTTC.

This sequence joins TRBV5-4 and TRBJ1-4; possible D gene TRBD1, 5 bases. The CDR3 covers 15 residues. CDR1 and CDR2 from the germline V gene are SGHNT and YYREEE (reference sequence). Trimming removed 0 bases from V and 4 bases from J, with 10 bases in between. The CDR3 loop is CASSLVGDFNEKLFF. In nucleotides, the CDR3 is TGTGCCAGCAGCTTGGTGGGGGACTTTAATGAAAAACTGTTTTTT.

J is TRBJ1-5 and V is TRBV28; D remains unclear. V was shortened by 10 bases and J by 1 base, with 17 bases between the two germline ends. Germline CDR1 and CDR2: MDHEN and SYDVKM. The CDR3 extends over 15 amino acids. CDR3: CATEELLESNQPQHF. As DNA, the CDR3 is TGTGCCACCGAAGAACTCCTCGAGAGCAATCAGCCCCAGCATTTT.

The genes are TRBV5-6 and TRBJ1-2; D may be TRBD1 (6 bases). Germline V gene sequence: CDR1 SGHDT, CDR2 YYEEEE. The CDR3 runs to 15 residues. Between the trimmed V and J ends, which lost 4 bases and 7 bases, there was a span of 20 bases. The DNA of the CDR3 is TGTGCCAGCAGCCTCCCCAAGGGGGGGTTAGGTGGCTACACCTTC. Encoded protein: CASSLPKGGLGGYTF.

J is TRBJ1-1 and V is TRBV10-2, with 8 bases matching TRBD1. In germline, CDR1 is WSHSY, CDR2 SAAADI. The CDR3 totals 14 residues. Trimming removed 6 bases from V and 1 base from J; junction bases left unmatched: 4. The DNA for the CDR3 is TGCGCCAGCAGGGGGGGACAGGCGAACACTGAAGCTTTCTTT. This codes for CASRGGQANTEAFF.

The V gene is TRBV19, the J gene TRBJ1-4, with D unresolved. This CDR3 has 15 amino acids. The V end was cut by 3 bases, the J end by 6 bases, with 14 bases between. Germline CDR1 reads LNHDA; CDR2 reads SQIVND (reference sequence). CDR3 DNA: TGTGCCAGTAGTATGGGGAGGAATCCTTATGAAAAACTGTTTTTT. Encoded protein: CASSMGRNPYEKLFF.

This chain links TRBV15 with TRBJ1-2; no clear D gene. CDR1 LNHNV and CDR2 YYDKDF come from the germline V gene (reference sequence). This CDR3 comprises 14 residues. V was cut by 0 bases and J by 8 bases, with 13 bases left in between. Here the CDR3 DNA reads TGTGCCACCAGCAGAGATTGGTCGGGTGACGGCTACACCTTC. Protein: CATSRDWSGDGYTF.